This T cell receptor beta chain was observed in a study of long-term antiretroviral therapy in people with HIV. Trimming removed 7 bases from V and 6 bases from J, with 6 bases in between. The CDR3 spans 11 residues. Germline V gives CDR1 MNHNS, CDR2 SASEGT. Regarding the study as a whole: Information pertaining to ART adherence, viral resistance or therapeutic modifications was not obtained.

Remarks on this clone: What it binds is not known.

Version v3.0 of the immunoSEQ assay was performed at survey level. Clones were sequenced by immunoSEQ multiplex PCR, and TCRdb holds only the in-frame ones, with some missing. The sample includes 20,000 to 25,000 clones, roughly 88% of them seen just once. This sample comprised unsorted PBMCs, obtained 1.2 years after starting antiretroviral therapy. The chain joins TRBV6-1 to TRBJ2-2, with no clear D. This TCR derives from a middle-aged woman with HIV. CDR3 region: CASIDPGELFF. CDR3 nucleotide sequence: TGTGCCAGCATTGACCCCGGGGAGCTGTTTTTT.